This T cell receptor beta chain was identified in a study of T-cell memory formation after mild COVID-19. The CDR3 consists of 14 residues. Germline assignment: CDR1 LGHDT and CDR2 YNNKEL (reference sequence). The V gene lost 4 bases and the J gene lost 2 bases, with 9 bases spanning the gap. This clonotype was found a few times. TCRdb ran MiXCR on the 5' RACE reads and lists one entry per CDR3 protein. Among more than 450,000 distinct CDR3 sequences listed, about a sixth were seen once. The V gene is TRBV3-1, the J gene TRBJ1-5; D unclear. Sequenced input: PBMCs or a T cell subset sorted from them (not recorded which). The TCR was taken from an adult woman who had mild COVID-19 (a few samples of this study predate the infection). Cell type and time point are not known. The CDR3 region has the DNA TGTGCCAGCAGCCCCGCAAGGGGCAATCAGCCCCAGCATTTT. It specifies CASSPARGNQPQHF. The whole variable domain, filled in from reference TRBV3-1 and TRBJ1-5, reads DTAVSQTPKYLVTQMGNDKSIKCEQNLGHDTMYWYKQDSKKFLKIMFSYNNKELIINETVPNRFSPKSPDKAHLNLHINSLELGDSAVYFCASSPARGNQPQHFGDGTRLSIL.